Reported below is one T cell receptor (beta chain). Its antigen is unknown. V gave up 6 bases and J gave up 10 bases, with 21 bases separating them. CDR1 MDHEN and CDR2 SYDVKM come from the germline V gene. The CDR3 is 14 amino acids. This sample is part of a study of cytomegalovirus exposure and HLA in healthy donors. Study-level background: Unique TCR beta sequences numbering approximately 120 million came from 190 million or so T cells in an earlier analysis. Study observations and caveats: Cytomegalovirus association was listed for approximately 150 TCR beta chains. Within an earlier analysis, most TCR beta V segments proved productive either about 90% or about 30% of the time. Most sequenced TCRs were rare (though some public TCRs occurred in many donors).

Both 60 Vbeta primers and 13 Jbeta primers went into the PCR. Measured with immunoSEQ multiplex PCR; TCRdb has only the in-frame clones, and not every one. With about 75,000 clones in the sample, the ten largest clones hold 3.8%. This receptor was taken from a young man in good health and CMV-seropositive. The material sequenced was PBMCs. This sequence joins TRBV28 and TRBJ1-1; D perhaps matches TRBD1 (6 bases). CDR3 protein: CASRGTGTNYLAFF. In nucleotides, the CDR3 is TGTGCCAGCAGGGGAACGGGGACAAACTACCTAGCTTTCTTT.